This T cell receptor (beta chain) was profiled in a study of blood T cell repertoires in COVID-19. Study details: PBMCs, B-cell-depleted T cells, or T cells provided the cDNA or gDNA that made up the material.

Clones were read by immunoSEQ multiplex PCR, and TCRdb kept only the in-frame ones, dropping some. Of a few hundred thousand clones listed, more than 85% are singletons. Residents of 24 US areas, aged roughly 18 to 90 years, made up the participants. Researchers sorted participants into cohorts using their self-reported clinical history. Sequencing was performed on PBMCs or T cells enriched from blood (not recorded which). The origin of this receptor is a woman in her forties or fifties who had recovered from COVID-19.

This CDR3 reads CASRNRVNTEAFF. CDR3 coding DNA: TGTGCCAGTAGGAACAGGGTGAACACTGAAGCTTTCTTT. The J gene is TRBJ1-1, the V gene TRBV19, with D tentatively TRBD1 (6 bases). Trimming pared 6 bases from V and 0 bases from J, leaving 8 bases between. The germline V gene encodes CDR1 LNHDA and CDR2 SQIVND (reference sequence). The length of the CDR3 is 13 residues.